The 6 T cell receptor beta chains given below trace back to one sample, sequenced in a study of T cell repertoires in cytomegalovirus infection. No cognate antigen is known for these TCRs. TCRdb reanalysed the reads using MiXCR and keeps one entry per CDR3 protein. In the table there are a few hundred thousand distinct CDR3 sequences, just under 40% of which are singletons. Here the sequenced sample was cultured PBMCs, taken from culture after CMV antigen stimulation. Every receptor here comes from a human donor in good health (CMV status not recorded). Some clones in this sample may be carry-over from other donors' samples.

This chain links TRBV7-9 with TRBJ2-1; D gene ambiguous. Germline lookup yields CDR1 SEHNR and CDR2 FQNEAQ (reference sequence). Trimming removed 2 bases from V and 7 bases from J, with 12 bases in between. This CDR3 is built from 14 residues. The DNA for the CDR3 is TGTGCCAGCAGCTTAATTTTGACTGCTAATGAGCAGTTCTTC. Translated, it gives CASSLILTANEQFF.

The rearrangement joins TRBV6-2 or TRBV6-3 to TRBJ2-1; 8 bases match TRBD2. This CDR3 is built from 13 residues. V lost 4 bases and J lost 9; bases outside the gene matches: 5. Germline lookup yields CDR1 MNHEY and CDR2 SVGEGT. The chain's CDR3 is CASSFDGGGEQFF. CDR3 sequence (DNA): TGTGCCAGCAGTTTCGACGGGGGGGGTGAGCAGTTCTTC.

This rearrangement joins TRBV2 to TRBJ2-3; D is unresolved. This CDR3 spans 12 amino acids. Germline V gene lookup returns CDR1 SNHLY and CDR2 FYNNEI. Between the trimmed V and J ends, which lost 6 bases and 5 bases, there was a span of 9 bases. The CDR3 DNA sequence: TGTGCCAGCAGCTTGACCAAAGATACGCAGTATTTT. Translating gives CASSLTKDTQYF.

This clonotype was observed a few times. CDR3 sequence (DNA): TGCAGTGCTAACGACGTATACAGGGGCTTCCAAGAGACCCAGTACTTC. It is translated as CSANDVYRGFQETQYF. The chain combines TRBV20-1 with TRBJ2-5; 7 nucleotides match TRBD1. Germline CDR1 is DFQATT and CDR2 is SNEGSKA (reference sequence). CDR3 length: 16 amino acids. The V and J ends lost 4 bases and 1 base, in that order; junction bases with no gene match: 12.

This clonotype was seen ten or more times. The chain joins TRBV7-2 to TRBJ1-6; no clear D gene. Germline V gene lookup returns CDR1 SGHTA and CDR2 FQGNSA. Trimming shortened V by 5 bases and J by 9 bases, and 8 bases separated the two germline ends. The CDR3 loop spans 12 amino acids. CDR3 amino acids: CASSTQASPLHF. The CDR3, as DNA: TGTGCCAGCAGCACCCAGGCTTCACCCCTCCACTTT.

This clonotype was seen more than once but under ten times. This chain links TRBV7-8 with TRBJ2-3, with 9 bases lining up with TRBD2. Germline CDR1 and CDR2: SGHVS and FQNEAQ. J lost 2 bases, V lost 5 bases, and 11 bases had no gene match. CDR3 length: 17 residues. In DNA form, the CDR3 reads TGTGCCAGCAGCCCCCAGGGACTAGCCTACTACACAGATACGCAGTATTTT. The encoded protein is CASSPQGLAYYTDTQYF.